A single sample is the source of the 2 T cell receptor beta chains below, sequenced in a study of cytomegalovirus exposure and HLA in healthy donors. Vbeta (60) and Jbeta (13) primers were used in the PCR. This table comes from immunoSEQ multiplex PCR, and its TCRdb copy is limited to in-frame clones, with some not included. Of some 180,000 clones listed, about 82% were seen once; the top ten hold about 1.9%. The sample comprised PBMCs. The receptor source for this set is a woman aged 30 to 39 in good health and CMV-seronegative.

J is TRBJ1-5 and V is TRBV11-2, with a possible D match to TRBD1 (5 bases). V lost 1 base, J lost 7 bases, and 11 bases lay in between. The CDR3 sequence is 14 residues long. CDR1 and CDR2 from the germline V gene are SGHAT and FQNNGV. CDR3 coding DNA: TGTGCCAGCAGCTTAGGCAGGGAAGACCAGCCCCAGCATTTT. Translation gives CASSLGREDQPQHF.

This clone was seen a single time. CDR3 protein: CASSKGGGPVVCPSQTQYF. CDR3 coding DNA: TGTGCCAGCAGCAAGGGCGGGGGGCCGGTTGTATGTCCTTCGCAGACCCAGTACTTC. The chain recombines TRBV21-1 with TRBJ2-5; the table's TRBD2 call for D was not verified on the DNA. TRBV21-1 is shown as a pseudogene. CDR3 size: 19 residues.